This is a list of T cell receptor beta chains from one sample in a study of CD8 T cells in ankylosing spondylitis. MiXCR, run by TCRdb on the 5' RACE reads, gives a single entry per CDR3 protein. Of 300,000 to 350,000 distinct CDR3 sequences in the sample, more than 20% were seen once. What was sequenced was blood, either unsorted or a sorted T cell fraction (not recorded which). The receptors stem from a female donor with ankylosing spondylitis or in good health (not recorded which). Each CDR3 is given with its conserved first and last residue. A D gene is named only where the DNA matches it firmly. Size values are once, few and many counts, or a class for expanded clones, and some rows have none.

J gene	clone size	D gene	V gene	CDR3 protein	CDR3 DNA
TRBJ2-1	NA	NA	TRBV9	CASSVVLKSDYNEQFF	TGTGCCAGCAGCGTAGTTCTCAAATCCGACTACAATGAGCAGTTCTTC
TRBJ2-3	many	NA	TRBV6-5	CASSYRQPPRDTQYF	TGTGCCAGCAGTTACCGGCAGCCACCCAGGGATACGCAGTATTTT
TRBJ1-1	few	NA	TRBV5-1	CASSFKPGSEAFF	TGCGCCAGCAGCTTCAAACCGGGGTCTGAAGCTTTCTTT
TRBJ1-6	NA	NA	TRBV4-3	CASSQKGNDSPLHF	TGCGCCAGCAGCCAAAAGGGGAACGATTCACCCCTCCACTTT
TRBJ2-1	NA	TRBD2	TRBV20-1	CSAPRRAGAFNEQFF	TGCAGTGCTCCCCGGAGAGCGGGAGCGTTTAATGAGCAGTTCTTC
TRBJ1-1	NA	NA	TRBV27	CASSSSPRANTEAFF	TGTGCCAGCAGTTCTTCCCCCCGGGCTAACACTGAAGCTTTCTTT
TRBJ1-2	few	NA	TRBV29-1	CSVPSPTASGYTF	TGCAGCGTCCCCAGCCCGACAGCATCTGGCTACACCTTC
TRBJ2-1	NA	TRBD2	TRBV18	CASSPLAGESYNEQFF	TGTGCCAGCTCACCTCTAGCGGGGGAATCCTACAATGAGCAGTTCTTC
TRBJ2-7	NA	TRBD1	TRBV7-2	CASTRTGAYEQYF	TGTGCCAGCACCCGGACAGGGGCCTACGAGCAGTACTTC
TRBJ2-5	NA	NA	TRBV5-5	CAISPGLGETQYF	TGTGCCATCAGCCCAGGGCTCGGAGAGACCCAGTACTTC
TRBJ1-1	NA	NA	TRBV30	CAWKGRMNTEAFF	TGTGCCTGGAAGGGACGTATGAACACTGAAGCTTTCTTT
TRBJ2-3	few	NA	TRBV9	CASSVDPHTDTQYF	TGTGCCAGCAGCGTAGACCCCCACACAGATACGCAGTATTTT
TRBJ2-6	few	NA	TRBV2	CASGQGGSGANVLTF	TGTGCCAGCGGACAAGGGGGCTCTGGGGCCAACGTCCTGACTTTC
TRBJ2-5	NA	NA	TRBV5-1	CASSYGGREETQYF	TGCGCCAGCAGCTATGGCGGACGAGAAGAGACCCAGTACTTC
TRBJ2-7	few	TRBD2	TRBV27	CASKTSLHEQYF	TGTGCCAGCAAGACTAGCCTCCACGAGCAGTACTTC
TRBJ2-4	NA	TRBD1	TRBV6-2/TRBV6-3	CASSDPGQGISKNIQYF	TGTGCCAGCAGCGACCCGGGACAGGGTATATCCAAAAACATTCAGTACTTC
TRBJ1-1	NA	NA	TRBV12-3/TRBV12-4	CASGRLYTEAFF	TGTGCATCCGGTCGGTTATACACTGAAGCTTTCTTT
TRBJ2-7	NA	TRBD2	TRBV20-1	CSASRLSGRNPYEQYF	TGCAGTGCTAGCCGGTTAAGCGGGAGGAATCCCTACGAGCAGTACTTC
TRBJ2-2	many	TRBD2	TRBV29-1	CSVGGLAANTGELFF	TGCAGCGTTGGGGGACTAGCGGCGAACACCGGGGAGCTGTTTTTT
TRBJ2-7	few	NA	TRBV20-1	CSARPGGIYEQYF	TGCAGTGCTAGGCCAGGGGGGATCTACGAGCAGTACTTC
TRBJ2-1	NA	TRBD2	TRBV9	CASSGAGWEQFF	TGTGCCAGCAGTGGAGCGGGGTGGGAGCAGTTCTTC
TRBJ2-1	few	NA	TRBV5-4	CASSLTWGNEQFF	TGTGCCAGCAGCTTGACGTGGGGGAATGAGCAGTTCTTC
TRBJ2-7	NA	NA	TRBV27	CASSLLVGPSHYEQYF	TGTGCCAGCAGTTTATTGGTGGGCCCTTCGCACTACGAGCAGTACTTC
TRBJ1-2	NA	NA	TRBV11-2	CASSLSAVLAQDPRAGYTF	TGTGCCAGCAGCTTATCCGCCGTACTTGCGCAGGACCCCCGTGCGGGCTACACCTTC
TRBJ2-3	many	NA	TRBV5-6	CASSFKGPTDTQYF	TGTGCCAGCAGCTTTAAAGGGCCTACAGATACGCAGTATTTT
TRBJ1-1	NA	NA	TRBV6-5	CASSYGRGNTEAFF	TGTGCCAGCAGTTACGGGAGGGGGAACACTGAAGCTTTCTTT
TRBJ1-1	NA	NA	TRBV19	CASSIEVNTEAFF	TGTGCCAGTAGTATAGAGGTGAACACTGAAGCTTTCTTT
TRBJ2-1	NA	NA	TRBV7-3	CASSVGPSHDNEQFF	TGTGCCAGCAGCGTTGGGCCTTCTCACGACAATGAGCAGTTCTTC
TRBJ2-1	few	TRBD2	TRBV13	CASSKDSGGSYNEQFF	TGTGCCAGCAGCAAAGATAGCGGGGGCTCCTACAATGAGCAGTTCTTC
TRBJ1-5	NA	NA	TRBV12-3/TRBV12-4	CASSPPGGRDQPQHF	TGTGCCAGCAGTCCGCCGGGGGGTAGGGACCAGCCCCAGCATTTT
TRBJ2-3	few	NA	TRBV7-9	CASLPPGYTQYF	TGTGCCAGCCTTCCGCCGGGGTATACGCAGTATTTT
TRBJ1-5	NA	TRBD1	TRBV2	CASKGDRRQPQHF	TGTGCCAGCAAAGGGGACAGACGCCAGCCCCAGCATTTT
TRBJ1-5	few	NA	TRBV20-1	CSAGKGFNQPQHF	TGCAGTGCTGGGAAGGGTTTCAATCAGCCCCAGCATTTT
TRBJ2-7	NA	NA	TRBV6-5	CASSYPGTDYEQYF	TGTGCCAGCAGTTACCCTGGGACGGACTACGAGCAGTACTTC
TRBJ1-4	NA	TRBD1	TRBV12-3/TRBV12-4	CASSPNPQGANEKLFF	TGTGCCAGCAGTCCGAATCCACAGGGGGCTAATGAAAAACTGTTTTTT
TRBJ1-2	NA	TRBD1	TRBV7-9	CASSGWTGDYGYTF	TGTGCCAGCAGCGGATGGACAGGAGACTATGGCTACACCTTC
TRBJ2-2	few	TRBD2	TRBV20-1	CSAMYGRALNGELFF	TGCAGTGCCATGTATGGGAGGGCCCTCAACGGGGAGCTGTTTTTT
TRBJ2-2	NA	NA	TRBV4-3	CASSQGEGISGELFF	TGCGCCAGCAGCCAAGGAGAAGGGATAAGCGGGGAGCTGTTTTTT
TRBJ2-1	few	TRBD2	TRBV24-1	CATSDRGLAGEGEQFF	TGTGCCACCAGTGACCGGGGACTAGCGGGAGAGGGTGAGCAGTTCTTC
TRBJ2-1	NA	TRBD2	TRBV6-5	CASSWGGDLNEQFF	TGTGCCAGCAGTTGGGGGGGGGACCTTAATGAGCAGTTCTTC
TRBJ2-1	NA	NA	TRBV28	CASIGGGDYNEQFF	TGTGCCAGCATTGGAGGGGGGGACTACAATGAGCAGTTCTTC
TRBJ2-4	few	NA	TRBV7-8	CASSLEVRWAKNIQYF	TGTGCCAGCAGCTTAGAAGTCAGATGGGCCAAAAACATTCAGTACTTC
TRBJ2-1	few	TRBD2	TRBV13	CASRQGLAVDNEQFF	TGTGCCAGCAGGCAAGGACTAGCGGTTGACAATGAGCAGTTCTTC
TRBJ2-1	few	NA	TRBV7-2	CASSQELFNEQFF	TGTGCCAGCAGCCAAGAACTATTCAATGAGCAGTTCTTC
TRBJ1-4	NA	NA	TRBV6-6	CASLGEKLFF	TGTGCCAGCCTGGGGGAAAAACTGTTTTTT
TRBJ1-2	NA	NA	TRBV20-1	CSALEGLSNYGYTF	TGCAGCGCACTCGAGGGGCTATCTAACTATGGCTACACCTTC
TRBJ1-1	NA	TRBD1	TRBV25-1	CASSPFRQGAEAFF	TGTGCCAGCAGTCCATTCCGACAGGGCGCGGAAGCTTTCTTT
TRBJ2-7	many	TRBD2	TRBV15	CATSRFSGRAPEQYF	TGTGCCACCAGCAGATTTAGCGGGAGGGCCCCCGAGCAGTACTTC
TRBJ1-1	few	NA	TRBV20-1	CSAPRPGDTEAFF	TGCAGTGCTCCACGCCCTGGTGACACTGAAGCTTTCTTT
TRBJ1-1	NA	NA	TRBV10-3	CAISERGVGITEAFF	TGTGCCATCAGTGAACGGGGAGTTGGAATCACTGAAGCTTTCTTT
TRBJ1-2	few	NA	TRBV20-1	CSARAEAGYGYTF	TGCAGTGCTAGAGCCGAGGCTGGCTATGGCTACACCTTC